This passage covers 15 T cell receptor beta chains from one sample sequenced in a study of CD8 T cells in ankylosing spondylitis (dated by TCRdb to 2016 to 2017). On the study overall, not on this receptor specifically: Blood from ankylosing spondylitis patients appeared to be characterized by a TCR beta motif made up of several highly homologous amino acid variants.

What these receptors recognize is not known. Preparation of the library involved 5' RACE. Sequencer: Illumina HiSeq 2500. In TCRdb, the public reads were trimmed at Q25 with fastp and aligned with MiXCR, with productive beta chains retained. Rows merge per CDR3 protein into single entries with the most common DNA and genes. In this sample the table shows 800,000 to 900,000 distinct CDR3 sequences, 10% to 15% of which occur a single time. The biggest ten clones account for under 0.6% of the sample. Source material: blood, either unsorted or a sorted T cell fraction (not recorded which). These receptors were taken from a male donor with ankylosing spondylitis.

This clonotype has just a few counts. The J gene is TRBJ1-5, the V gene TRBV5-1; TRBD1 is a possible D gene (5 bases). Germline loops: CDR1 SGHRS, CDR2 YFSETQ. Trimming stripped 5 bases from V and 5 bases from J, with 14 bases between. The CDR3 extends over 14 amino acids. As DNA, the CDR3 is TGCGCCAGCAGAGCTGGGCAGGGAGATCAGCCCCAGCATTTT. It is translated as CASRAGQGDQPQHF.

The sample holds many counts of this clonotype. The CDR3 sequence: CASSAYVMNTEAFF. The CDR3 DNA is TGTGCCAGCAGCGCATACGTAATGAACACTGAAGCTTTCTTT. The chain couples TRBV7-2 to TRBJ1-1; D is unresolved. The CDR3 consists of 14 residues. Germline V lookup: CDR1 SGHTA, CDR2 FQGNSA. The ends were cut back, 5 bases at V and 0 bases at J, with 10 bases in the middle.

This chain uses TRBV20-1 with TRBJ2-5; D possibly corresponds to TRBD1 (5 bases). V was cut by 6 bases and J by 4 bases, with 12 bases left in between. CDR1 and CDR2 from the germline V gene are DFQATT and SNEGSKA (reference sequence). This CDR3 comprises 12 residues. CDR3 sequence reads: CSALDNGETQYF. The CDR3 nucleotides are TGCAGTGCCCTGGACAATGGAGAGACCCAGTACTTC.

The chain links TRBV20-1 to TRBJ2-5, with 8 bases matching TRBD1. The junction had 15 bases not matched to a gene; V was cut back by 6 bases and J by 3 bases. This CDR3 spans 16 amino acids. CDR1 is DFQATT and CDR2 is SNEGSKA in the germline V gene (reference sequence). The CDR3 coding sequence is TGCAGTGCCCTCAACAGAAGGACAGGGCTTAAAGAGACCCAGTACTTC. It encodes CSALNRRTGLKETQYF.

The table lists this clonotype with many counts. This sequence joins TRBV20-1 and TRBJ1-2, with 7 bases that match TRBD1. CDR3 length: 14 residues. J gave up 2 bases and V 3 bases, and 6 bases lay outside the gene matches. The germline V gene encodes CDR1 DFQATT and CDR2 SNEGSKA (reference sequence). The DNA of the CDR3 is TGCAGTGCTAGTCTCCTACAGGGGAACTATGGCTACACCTTC. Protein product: CSASLLQGNYGYTF.

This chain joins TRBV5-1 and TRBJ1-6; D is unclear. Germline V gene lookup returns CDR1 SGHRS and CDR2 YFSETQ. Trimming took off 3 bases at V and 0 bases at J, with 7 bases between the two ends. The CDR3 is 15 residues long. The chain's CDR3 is CASSSGVSYNSPLHF. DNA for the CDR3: TGCGCCAGCAGCTCCGGGGTCTCCTATAATTCACCCCTCCACTTT.

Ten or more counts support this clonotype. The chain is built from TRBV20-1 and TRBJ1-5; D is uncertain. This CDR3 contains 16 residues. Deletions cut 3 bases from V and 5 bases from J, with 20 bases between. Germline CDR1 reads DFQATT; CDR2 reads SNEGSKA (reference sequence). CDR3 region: CSASLGGPQVDQPQHF. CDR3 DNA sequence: TGCAGTGCTAGCCTCGGTGGCCCGCAGGTAGATCAGCCCCAGCATTTT.

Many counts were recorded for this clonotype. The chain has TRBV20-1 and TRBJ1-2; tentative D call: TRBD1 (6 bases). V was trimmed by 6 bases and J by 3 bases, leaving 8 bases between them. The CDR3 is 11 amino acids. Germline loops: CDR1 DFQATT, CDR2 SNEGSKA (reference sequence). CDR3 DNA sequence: TGCAGTGCCGGACAGCACTATGGCTACACCTTC. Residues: CSAGQHYGYTF.

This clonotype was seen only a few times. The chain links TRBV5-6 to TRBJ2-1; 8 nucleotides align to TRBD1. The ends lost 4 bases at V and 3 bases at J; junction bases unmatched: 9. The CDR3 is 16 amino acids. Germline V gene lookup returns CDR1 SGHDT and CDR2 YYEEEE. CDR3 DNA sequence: TGTGCCAGCAGCCTAACGACAGGGGAGGTCTACAATGAGCAGTTCTTC. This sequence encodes CASSLTTGEVYNEQFF.

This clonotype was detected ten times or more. CDR3 protein: CSALAAERENYGYTF. As DNA, the CDR3 is TGCAGCGCCCTAGCGGCGGAACGAGAAAACTATGGCTACACCTTC. The chain is built from TRBV29-1 and TRBJ1-2; D unclear. With 7 bases removed from V and 2 bases from J, the gap between germline ends came to 20 bases. The CDR3 has 15 residues. The germline gives CDR1 SQVTM, CDR2 ANQGSEA.

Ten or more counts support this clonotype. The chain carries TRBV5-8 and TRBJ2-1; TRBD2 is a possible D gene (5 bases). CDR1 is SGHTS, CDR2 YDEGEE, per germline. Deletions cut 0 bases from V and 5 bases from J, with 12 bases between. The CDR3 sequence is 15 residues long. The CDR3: CASSLVGSGNNEQFF. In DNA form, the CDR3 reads TGTGCCAGCAGCTTGGTAGGGAGTGGCAACAATGAGCAGTTCTTC.

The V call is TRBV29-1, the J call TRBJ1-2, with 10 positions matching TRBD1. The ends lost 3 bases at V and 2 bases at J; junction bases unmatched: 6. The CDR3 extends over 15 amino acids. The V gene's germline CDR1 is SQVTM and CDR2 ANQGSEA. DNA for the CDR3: TGCAGCGTTGACGGGACAGGGGAGGGAAACTATGGCTACACCTTC. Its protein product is CSVDGTGEGNYGYTF.

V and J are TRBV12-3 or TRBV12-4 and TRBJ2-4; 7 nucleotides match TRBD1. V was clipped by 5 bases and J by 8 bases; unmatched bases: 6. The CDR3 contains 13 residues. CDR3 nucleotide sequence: TGTGCCAGCAGTGAATACAGGGGTTACATTCAGTACTTC. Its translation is CASSEYRGYIQYF.

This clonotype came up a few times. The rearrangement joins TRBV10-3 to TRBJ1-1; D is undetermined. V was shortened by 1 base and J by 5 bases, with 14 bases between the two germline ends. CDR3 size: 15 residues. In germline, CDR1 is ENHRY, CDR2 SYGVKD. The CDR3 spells CAISEYLTGITEAFF. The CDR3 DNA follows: TGTGCCATCAGTGAGTATCTCACCGGGATAACTGAAGCTTTCTTT.

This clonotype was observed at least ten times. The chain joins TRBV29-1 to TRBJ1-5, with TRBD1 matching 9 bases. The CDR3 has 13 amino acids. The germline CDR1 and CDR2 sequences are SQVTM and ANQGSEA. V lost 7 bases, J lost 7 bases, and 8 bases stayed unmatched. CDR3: CSALQGAGQPQHF. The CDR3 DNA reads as TGCAGCGCCTTACAGGGGGCAGGACAGCCCCAGCATTTT.